These 9 T cell receptor beta chains were sequenced from one sample in a study of regulatory T cells in long-lasting Graves disease. Arm-PCR of CDR3 regions and iRepertoire HTBI primers were the basis on which TCR beta libraries were built. TCRdb reprocessed the multiplex PCR reads with MiXCR, giving one entry per CDR3 protein. The profile covers 350,000 to 500,000 distinct CDR3 sequences, with 14% appearing a single time and roughly 15% taken by the ten largest. As for time point: newly diagnosed GD, antithyroid drugs for less than 3 months. The TCR library used RNA extracted from PBMCs. This same sample was also part of a study on T cells in Graves' hyperthyroidism and ophthalmopathy.

The source material was peripheral blood mononuclear cells (PBMCs), sampled at new diagnosis, from a patient treated with antithyroid drugs. The receptors shown here come from a woman aged 50 to 65 with Graves disease.

This clonotype was seen repeatedly, ten times or more. The rearrangement joins TRBV29-1 to TRBJ2-1; possible D gene TRBD1, 6 bases. This CDR3 has 14 residues. V lost 4 bases, J lost 0 bases, and 10 bases lay in between. The germline V gene has CDR1 SQVTM and CDR2 ANQGSEA. The CDR3 DNA sequence: TGCAGCGTTGCTCAGGGGACCTCCTACAATGAGCAGTTCTTC. Amino acid sequence: CSVAQGTSYNEQFF.

This clonotype was found many times. The CDR3 sequence is CASSDYTGGRETQYF. The CDR3 coding sequence is TGTGCCAGCAGTGATTACACAGGGGGCCGAGAGACCCAGTACTTC. This chain links TRBV2 with TRBJ2-5; 9 nucleotides match TRBD1. The trim removed 3 bases at V and 4 bases at J, leaving 6 bases unmatched. Germline V gene data show CDR1 as SNHLY and CDR2 as FYNNEI. CDR3 size: 15 residues.

In its sample, this clonotype was seen many times. The genes are TRBV6-1 and TRBJ2-5; 8 positions agree with TRBD1. Germline V gene data show CDR1 as MNHNS and CDR2 as SASEGT. J lost 5 bases, V lost 4 bases, and 9 bases had no gene match. The CDR3 has 15 residues. The CDR3: CASSGKPGQEETQYF. CDR3 coding DNA: TGTGCCAGCAGTGGGAAACCGGGACAGGAGGAGACCCAGTACTTC.

This clonotype was detected many times. This chain uses TRBV7-9 with TRBJ2-2; 8 nucleotides agree with TRBD1. J lost 0 bases, V lost 4 bases, and 4 bases had no gene match. This CDR3 is 16 amino acids long. CDR1 and CDR2 (germline): SEHNR, FQNEAQ (reference sequence). The CDR3, as DNA: TGTGCCAGCAGCTGGGACAGGTTCGCGAACACCGGGGAGCTGTTTTTT. Translated: CASSWDRFANTGELFF. The full variable domain, completed using reference TRBV7-9 and TRBJ2-2, is DTGVSQNPRHKITKRGQNVTFRCDPISEHNRLYWYRQTLGQGPEFLTYFQNEAQLEKSRLLSDRFSAERPKGSFSTLEIQRTEQGDSAMYLCASSWDRFANTGELFFGEGSRLTVL.

Many counts were recorded for this clonotype. The chain recombines TRBV11-2 with TRBJ2-3; D unclear. The CDR3 is made up of 15 amino acids. Germline V lookup: CDR1 SGHAT, CDR2 FQNNGV. Trimming pared 5 bases from V and 2 bases from J, leaving 14 bases between. The CDR3 coding sequence is TGTGCCAGCAGCCCTACTTTGGCAGTCACAGATACGCAGTATTTT. Amino acid sequence: CASSPTLAVTDTQYF.

This clonotype was seen at least ten times. The chain combines TRBV6-5 with TRBJ2-1; possibly TRBD2 for D (5 bases). Trimming pared 4 bases from V and 2 bases from J, leaving 9 bases between. The germline gives CDR1 MNHEY, CDR2 SVGAGI. CDR3 length equals 14 residues. Here the CDR3 reads CASSSTGTYNEQFF. CDR3 DNA sequence: TGTGCCAGCAGTTCGACGGGAACCTACAATGAGCAGTTCTTC.

This clonotype has ten or more counts. CDR3 DNA sequence: TGTGCCAGCAGTTACTCGAATCTCGGCAACTATGGCTACACCTTC. It codes for CASSYSNLGNYGYTF. The chain couples TRBV6-2 or TRBV6-3 to TRBJ1-2; D gene uncertain. This CDR3 contains 15 residues. Per the germline V gene, CDR1 is MNHEY and CDR2 is SVGEGT. With 0 bases removed from V and 2 bases from J, the gap between germline ends came to 10 bases.

This clonotype appeared a few times. J is TRBJ2-3 and V is TRBV4-3; 13 nucleotides agree with TRBD2. This CDR3 spans 19 amino acids. Germline CDR1 is LGHNA and CDR2 is YSLEER. Trimming removed 1 base from V and 5 bases from J; junction bases left unmatched: 12. The CDR3 DNA follows: TGCGCCAGCAGCCAAGGGGGACTAGCGGGGATGGGTTCGGTAGATACGCAGTATTTT. Its protein product is CASSQGGLAGMGSVDTQYF.

This clonotype was recorded at least ten times. The chain employs TRBV28 and TRBJ2-7; TRBD2 matches at 7 bases. Germline CDR1 is MDHEN and CDR2 is SYDVKM. The trim removed 3 bases at V and 5 bases at J, leaving 7 bases unmatched. This CDR3 is 14 amino acids long. The CDR3 here is CASSLVTSYHEQYF. In DNA form, the CDR3 reads TGTGCCAGCAGTTTGGTGACTAGCTATCACGAGCAGTACTTC.